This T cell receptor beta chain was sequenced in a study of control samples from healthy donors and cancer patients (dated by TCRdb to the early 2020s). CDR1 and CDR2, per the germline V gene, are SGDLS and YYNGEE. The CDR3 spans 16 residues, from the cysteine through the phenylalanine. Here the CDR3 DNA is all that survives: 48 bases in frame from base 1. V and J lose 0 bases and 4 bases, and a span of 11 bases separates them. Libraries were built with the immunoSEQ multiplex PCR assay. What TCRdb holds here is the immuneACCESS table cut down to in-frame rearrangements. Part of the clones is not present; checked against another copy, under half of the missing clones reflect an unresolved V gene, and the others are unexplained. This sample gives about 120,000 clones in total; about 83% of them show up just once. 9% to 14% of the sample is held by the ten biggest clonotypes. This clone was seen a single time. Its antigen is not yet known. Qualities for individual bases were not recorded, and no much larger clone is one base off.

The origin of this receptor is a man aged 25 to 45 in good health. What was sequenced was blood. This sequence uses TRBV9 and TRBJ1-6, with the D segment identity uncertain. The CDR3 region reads CASSVEAQLYNSPLHF. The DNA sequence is TGTGCCAGCAGCGTAGAAGCACAACTATATAATTCACCCCTCCACTTT.